Listed below are T cell receptor beta chains from one sample, sequenced in a study of tumor-infiltrating lymphocytes in glioblastoma multiforme. MiXCR, run by TCRdb on the multiplex PCR reads, gives a single entry per CDR3 protein. Of about 18,000 distinct CDR3 sequences detected, approximately 70% appear once; the ten largest clones hold about 18%. The specimen sequenced was peripheral blood. Receptors were obtained from a male donor with glioblastoma. Both conserved end residues are part of each CDR3. A D gene is named only where the DNA matches it firmly. Not all rows give a size; the values are once, few, many and, for expanded clones, a class.

j_call v_call d_call clone_size cdr3_nt cdr3_aa
TRBJ1-1 TRBV6-2/TRBV6-3 NA many TGTGCCAGCAGTTCGCCCTCCGCAGGCAACACTGAAGCTTTCTTT CASSSPSAGNTEAFF
TRBJ2-5 TRBV29-1 TRBD1 NA TGCAGCGTTGCGGGACACAGGGGAGAGACCAAGTACTTC CSVAGHRGETKYF
TRBJ1-1 TRBV20-1 TRBD1 NA TGCGGTGCTAGTGAGGGGGCTATGGCTGAAGCTTTCTTT CGASEGAMAEAFF
TRBJ2-1 TRBV11-2 NA NA TGTGCCAGCAGCTTATCTTCAAGGAACGATGAGCAGTTATTC CASSLSSRNDEQLF
TRBJ1-5 TRBV7-9 NA many TGTGCCAGCAGTGGGGGGGAAAATCAGCCCCAGCATTTT CASSGGENQPQHF
TRBJ2-7 TRBV7-2 TRBD1 NA TGTGCCAGCAGCCCCACAGGGGCCTACGAGCAGTACTTC CASSPTGAYEQYF
TRBJ1-1 TRBV20-1 NA NA TGCAGTGCCTCAGACCCGGGACGGCTCAACACTGAAGCTTTCTTT CSASDPGRLNTEAFF
TRBJ2-3 TRBV12-3/TRBV12-4 NA NA TGTGCCAGCAGTTTAGGAGGACTGGCCACAGGTACGGAGTATTTT CASSLGGLATGTEYF
TRBJ2-3 TRBV11-2 NA NA TGTGCCAGTAGCTTTAGAGGGAGGAGGATAGATACGCAATATTTT CASSFRGRRIDTQYF
TRBJ1-1 TRBV11-2 NA few TGTGCCAGCAGCTTAGTTCGTTGGGGGACTGAAGCTTTCTTT CASSLVRWGTEAFF
TRBJ2-1 TRBV11-2 TRBD1 large TGTGCCAGCAGACTGGACAGGGTGCTGAACAATGAGCAGTTCTTC CASRLDRVLNNEQFF
TRBJ2-5 TRBV19 TRBD2 NA TGTGCCAGTAGCTACTCCAGGACTAGCGGGAGTCAGGAGACCCAGTACTTC CASSYSRTSGSQETQYF
TRBJ2-1 TRBV12-3/TRBV12-4 TRBD2 many TGTGCCAGCAGTTTATATTCGGGACTATATAGTTATGAGCAGTTCTTC CASSLYSGLYSYEQFF
TRBJ1-5 TRBV5-1 NA NA TGCGCCGGCAGCCCGAGTGGAAATCAGCCCCAGCATTTT CAGSPSGNQPQHF
TRBJ2-2 TRBV29-1 TRBD1 NA TGCAGCGGAGGGACAGAGGTGAACACCTGGGAGCTGTTTTTT CSGGTEVNTWELFF
TRBJ2-2 TRBV11-3 NA NA TGTGCCAGCAGTCCATCATCGGGAAGGAGGGCCGGGGAGCTGTTTTTT CASSPSSGRRAGELFF
TRBJ2-7 TRBV6-1 TRBD1 NA TGTGCCAGCAGAATTACAGGGGGCGCGGACGAGCAGTACTTC CASRITGGADEQYF
TRBJ2-1 TRBV20-1 NA NA TGCAGTGCTAAGCACTACAGACACTACAATGAGCAGTTCTTC CSAKHYRHYNEQFF
TRBJ1-1 TRBV20-1 NA NA TGCAGTGCTAGAGAGGGGTCGGGACGGGCAGCGAACACTGAAGCTTTCTTT CSAREGSGRAANTEAFF
TRBJ1-1 TRBV11-2 TRBD1 NA TGTGCCAGCAGCGAGTCAGGGGGCACTGAAGCTTTCTTT CASSESGGTEAFF
TRBJ2-2 TRBV10-2 NA NA TGCGCCAGCGGACCTTGGACAGACACGAACATCGGGGAGCTGTTTTTT CASGPWTDTNIGELFF
TRBJ2-3 TRBV11-3 NA large TGTGCCAGCAGCCAGGGGGGGGCGCCTACAGATACGCAGTATTTT CASSQGGAPTDTQYF
TRBJ2-7 TRBV6-1 NA many TGTGCCGGCTTCCTAGATGGGGGGCACTCCTACGAGCAGTACTTC CAGFLDGGHSYEQYF
TRBJ2-7 TRBV5-1 TRBD2 NA TGCGCCAGCAGCTTGGCCCTGACTAGCGGGAGAGCCGAGCAGTACTTC CASSLALTSGRAEQYF
TRBJ2-2 TRBV11-2 NA NA TGTGCCAGCAGCGTCACCAGCGGAACGAACACCTGGGAGCTGTTTTTT CASSVTSGTNTWELFF
TRBJ2-7 TRBV29-1 NA NA TGCAGCGTTGACGCAGGGAGGTCCGAGCATTACTTC CSVDAGRSEHYF
TRBJ1-1 TRBV20-1 NA NA TGCAGTGCTAGTGGTCCTGCGGAGGCCACTGAAGCTCTCTTT CSASGPAEATEALF
TRBJ2-2 TRBV20-1 NA NA TGCAGTGCTAGAGATTGGGGTGCGAACACCGGGGAGCTGTTTTTT CSARDWGANTGELFF
TRBJ2-5 TRBV29-1 NA NA TGCAGCGTTGACGAGGGTTCGGAGGCCCAGTACTTT CSVDEGSEAQYF
TRBJ2-7 TRBV29-1 NA medium-sized TGCAGCGTTGATGACCAGGGCTCCTACGAGCAGTACTTC CSVDDQGSYEQYF
TRBJ1-1 TRBV4-2 NA once TGTGCAAGCAGCCCAAATCTAGGGTGGAAGACTGAAGCTCTCTTT CASSPNLGWKTEALF
TRBJ1-6 TRBV11-2 NA NA TGTGCCATCAGTTTTACCTGGTCACCCCTCCACTTT CAISFTWSPLHF
TRBJ2-7 TRBV2 NA NA TGTGCCAGCAGTCGACTCTCCTACGAGCAGTACTTC CASSRLSYEQYF
TRBJ2-1 TRBV11-2 NA NA TGTGCCATCAGCTTAAGACAAGGGCAACACAATGAGCAGTTCTTC CAISLRQGQHNEQFF
TRBJ1-2 TRBV4-1 NA NA TGCGCCAGCAGCCAAGTTTCCCCTCGGTGGAGCTACACCTTC CASSQVSPRWSYTF
TRBJ2-1 TRBV4-1 TRBD2 many TGCGCCAGCAGCCAAGTTACTAGCGGGAGGGCCTCTTACAATGAGCAGTTCTTC CASSQVTSGRASYNEQFF
TRBJ2-1 TRBV11-2 NA NA TGTGCCAGCAGCTATAGACCTCACAATGAGCAGTTCTTC CASSYRPHNEQFF
TRBJ1-1 TRBV11-1 TRBD1 NA TGTGCCAGCAGCTTCCCTGGGACAGGGGGCACTGGAGCTTACTTT CASSFPGTGGTGAYF
TRBJ2-3 TRBV11-2 TRBD2 NA TGTGCCATGAAGACTAGCCCGGCTGTGGATACGCAGTATTTT CAMKTSPAVDTQYF
TRBJ1-3 TRBV29-1 TRBD1 many TGCAGCGCGAACCGGGACAGCTCTGGAAACACCATATATTTT CSANRDSSGNTIYF
TRBJ2-5 TRBV11-1 NA NA TGTGCCAGCAGCTACGACAGGAGAGAAGAGACCCAGTACTTC CASSYDRREETQYF
TRBJ2-7 TRBV29-1 NA NA TGCAGCGTCGGGACACGGCCCTCCTACGAGCTGTACTTC CSVGTRPSYELYF
TRBJ2-7 TRBV5-1 NA NA TGCGCCAGCAGCTTGGAGTCAGGGAACTCCTACGAGCAGTACTTC CASSLESGNSYEQYF
TRBJ2-1 TRBV24-1 NA NA TGTGCCACCAGTTCAGCCTACAATGAGCAGTTCTTC CATSSAYNEQFF
TRBJ2-7 TRBV6-5 NA NA TGTCCCAGAAGCCAAGGACGGGGCTCCTACGAGCAGTACTTC CPRSQGRGSYEQYF
TRBJ2-1 TRBV29-1 NA NA TGCAGCGTTCGAGGGAAGGAGTCGATAGAGACCCAGTTCTTC CSVRGKESIETQFF
TRBJ2-7 TRBV20-1 TRBD1 NA TGCAGTGCAACCGGGACAGGGGACTTCTACGAGCAGTACTTC CSATGTGDFYEQYF
TRBJ2-1 TRBV18 NA few TGTGCCAGCTCACCTCCCTCTCGAGCGAATGAGCAGTTCTTC CASSPPSRANEQFF
TRBJ2-2 TRBV11-3 NA NA TGTACCAGCAGGTCGTCAAGGGGCACCGCGGAGCTGTTTTTT CTSRSSRGTAELFF
TRBJ2-2 TRBV12-3/TRBV12-4 TRBD2 NA TGTGCCAGCAGCTTTCGGGGGGTCGGCACCGGGGAGCTGTTTTTT CASSFRGVGTGELFF
TRBJ2-7 TRBV20-1 TRBD2 NA TGCAGTACATTTGGCGCAGGACTAGCGGGGGAAGGGCAGTACTTC CSTFGAGLAGEGQYF